The 5 T cell receptor beta chains below were found in one sample sequenced in a study of CD8 T cells in ankylosing spondylitis. Using its own MiXCR run on the 5' RACE reads, TCRdb lists one record per CDR3 protein. The sample includes under 250,000 distinct CDR3 sequences, 20% to 30% of them seen just once. The sequencing sample was made of blood, either unsorted or a sorted T cell fraction (not recorded which). Source of these receptors: a male donor with ankylosing spondylitis or in good health (not recorded which).

The sample holds a few counts of this clonotype. A junction end diverges from the germline sequence, so it may reflect a read error. The chain uses TRBV23-1 and TRBJ2-4; TRBD2 is a possible D gene (5 bases). TRBV23-1 is classed as an ORF, of uncertain function. The CDR3 runs 13 residues. The DNA for the CDR3 is TGTGCCAGCAGTCCTGGGGAGTCGAACATTCAGTACTTC. Residues: CASSPGESNIQYF.

This clonotype has a count of ten or more. The chain is built from TRBV20-1 and TRBJ1-1; D possibly corresponds to TRBD1 (6 bases). Looked up from germline, CDR1 is DFQATT and CDR2 is SNEGSKA (reference sequence). Trimming shortened V by 0 bases and J by 7 bases, and 18 bases separated the two germline ends. The CDR3 covers 15 residues. CDR3 DNA: TGCAGTGCTAGAGACTCCCGGGGCCAAGGGGGTGAAGCTTTCTTT. It encodes CSARDSRGQGGEAFF.

The table lists this clonotype with a few counts. The chain employs TRBV20-1 and TRBJ1-6; the D is unclear. Trimming left V 6 bases short and J 7 bases short, with 10 bases between. Germline loops: CDR1 DFQATT, CDR2 SNEGSKA (reference sequence). The CDR3 spans 12 residues. CDR3 protein: CSARQTNSPLHF. The CDR3 region has the DNA TGCAGTGCCCGGCAGACGAATTCACCCCTCCACTTT.

This clonotype was recorded many times. This rearrangement joins TRBV20-1 to TRBJ2-1, with D hard to call. Germline V CDR1 and CDR2: DFQATT, SNEGSKA (reference sequence). Trimming shortened V by 3 bases and J by 9 bases, and 12 bases separated the two germline ends. The CDR3 loop spans 12 amino acids. As DNA, the CDR3 is TGCAGTGCTAGCAGTCGGCGGAGTGAGCAGTTCTTC. Encoded protein: CSASSRRSEQFF.

The sample holds a few counts of this clonotype. The chain has TRBV20-1 and TRBJ2-1; D remains ambiguous. The CDR3 spans 15 residues. V lost 6 bases to trimming and J lost 9 bases, with 24 bases between them. Germline V gene sequence: CDR1 DFQATT, CDR2 SNEGSKA (reference sequence). DNA for the CDR3: TGCAGTGCCCCTATCGTAAAGGTCGGGCCGGCTGAGCAGTTCTTC. Translating gives CSAPIVKVGPAEQFF.